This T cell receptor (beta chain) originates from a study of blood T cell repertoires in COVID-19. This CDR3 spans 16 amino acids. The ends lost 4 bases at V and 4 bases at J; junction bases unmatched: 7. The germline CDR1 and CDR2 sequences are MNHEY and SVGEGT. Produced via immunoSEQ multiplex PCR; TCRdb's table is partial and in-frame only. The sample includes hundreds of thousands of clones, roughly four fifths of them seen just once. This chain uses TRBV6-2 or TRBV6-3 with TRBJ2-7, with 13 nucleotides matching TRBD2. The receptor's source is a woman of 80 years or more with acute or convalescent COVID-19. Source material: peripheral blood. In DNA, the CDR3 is TGTGCCAGCAGTTTCCCACGGACTAGCGGGAGTTACGAGCAGTACTTC. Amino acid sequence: CASSFPRTSGSYEQYF.